The 9 T cell receptor beta chains below all came from one sample that was sequenced in a study of control samples from healthy donors and cancer patients. The assay was immunoSEQ multiplex PCR, and TCRdb's table has in-frame clones only and misses some. Here the sample spans 120,000 or so clones, roughly 91% being singletons. Sequenced input: PBMCs. The receptors originated from a man aged 45-65 years with head and neck cancer.

The chain uses TRBV18 and TRBJ2-2, with 7 nucleotides matching TRBD2. The CDR3 extends over 18 amino acids. The V segment lost 0 bases and the J segment 3 bases; nucleotides outside the gene matches: 10. Germline values: CDR1 KGHSH, CDR2 LQKENI. CDR3 coding DNA: TGTGCCAGCTCACCACCGCCAATAACTAGCGTAGACACCGGGGAGCTGTTTTTT. Its translation: CASSPPPITSVDTGELFF. Full variable domain (missing parts from reference TRBV18 and TRBJ2-2): NAGVMQNPRHLVRRRGQEARLRCSPMKGHSHVYWYRQLPEEGLKFMVYLQKENIIDESGMPKERFSAEFPKEGPSILRIQQVVRGDSAAYFCASSPPPITSVDTGELFFGEGSRLTVL.

The V and J genes are TRBV14 and TRBJ1-2, with TRBD1 identical over 8 bases. The junction had 3 bases not matched to a gene; V was cut back by 0 bases and J by 3 bases. The CDR3 covers 15 residues. The germline V gene encodes CDR1 SGHDN and CDR2 FVKESK. CDR3 loop: CASSQDRQGYYGYTF. DNA of the CDR3: TGTGCCAGCAGCCAAGATCGACAGGGGTACTATGGCTACACCTTC. Full variable domain (missing parts from reference TRBV14 and TRBJ1-2): EAGVTQFPSHSVIEKGQTVTLRCDPISGHDNLYWYRRVMGKEIKFLLHFVKESKQDESGMPNNRFLAERTGGTYSTLKVQPAELEDSGVYFCASSQDRQGYYGYTFGSGTRLTVV.

The rearrangement joins TRBV14 to TRBJ1-2, with D perhaps TRBD1 (5 bases). V was cut by 0 bases and J by 3 bases, with 14 bases left in between. The CDR3 length is 16 residues. Germline V CDR1 and CDR2: SGHDN, FVKESK. The CDR3 spells CASSQEAWSTDYGYTF. Written as DNA, the CDR3 is TGTGCCAGCAGCCAAGAAGCGTGGTCGACAGACTATGGCTACACCTTC. Based on the CDR3 plus reference TRBV14 and TRBJ1-2, the full variable domain is EAGVTQFPSHSVIEKGQTVTLRCDPISGHDNLYWYRRVMGKEIKFLLHFVKESKQDESGMPNNRFLAERTGGTYSTLKVQPAELEDSGVYFCASSQEAWSTDYGYTFGSGTRLTVV.

This chain uses TRBV7-3 with TRBJ1-4; no firm D call. CDR1 and CDR2 from the germline V gene are SGHTA and FQGTGA. The CDR3 sequence is 13 residues long. Trimming left V 0 bases short and J 8 bases short, with 7 bases between. The DNA for the CDR3 is TGTGCCAGCAGCTTAACAGGAAGCGAAAAACTGTTTTTT. Residues: CASSLTGSEKLFF.

J is TRBJ1-2 and V is TRBV6-2 or TRBV6-3; the D is unclear. Trimming cost V 2 bases and J 4 bases, with 8 bases left between them. Germline assignment: CDR1 MNHEY and CDR2 SVGEGT. The CDR3 has 13 amino acids. The CDR3 protein is CASSYHQVYGYTF. Written as DNA, the CDR3 is TGTGCCAGCAGTTACCACCAAGTCTATGGCTACACCTTC.

V is TRBV29-1 and J is TRBJ1-1, with D possibly being TRBD1 (6 bases). The V end was cut by 5 bases, the J end by 5 bases, with 12 bases between. The germline CDR1 and CDR2 sequences are SQVTM and ANQGSEA. The CDR3 sequence is 12 residues long. CDR3 bases: TGCAGCGTTCGGGGGGGGCCAACTGAAGCTTTCTTT. This translates into CSVRGGPTEAFF.

This rearrangement joins TRBV4-1 to TRBJ2-7; D is unclear. The length of the CDR3 is 14 residues. Germline V CDR1 and CDR2: MGHRA, YSYEKL. V gave up 4 bases and J gave up 2 bases, with 12 bases separating them. The CDR3 loop reads CASSLHRLTYEQYF. The CDR3 bases are TGCGCCAGCAGCCTCCACCGGCTTACCTACGAGCAGTACTTC.

This chain joins TRBV28 and TRBJ2-7, with 9 bases that match TRBD2. Per the germline V gene, CDR1 is MDHEN and CDR2 is SYDVKM. This CDR3 region has 16 residues. Unmatched junction bases numbered 10, after V lost 5 bases and J lost 2 bases. The CDR3 reads CASSPSAGGRPYEQYF. The CDR3 DNA follows: TGTGCCAGCAGTCCATCAGCGGGGGGCCGGCCCTACGAGCAGTACTTC. The variable domain in full, completed from reference TRBV28 and TRBJ2-7, reads DVKVTQSSRYLVKRTGEKVFLECVQDMDHENMFWYRQDPGLGLRLIYFSYDVKMKEKGDIPEGYSVSREKKERFSLILESASTNQTSMYLCASSPSAGGRPYEQYFGPGTRLTVT.

The V gene is TRBV5-1, the J gene TRBJ2-3, with a weak D call TRBD2 (6 bases). Between the trimmed V and J ends, which lost 1 base and 1 base, there was a span of 13 bases. Germline CDR1 and CDR2: SGHRS and YFSETQ. The CDR3 totals 16 residues. The CDR3 spells CASSLTGQRGTDTQYF. In DNA, the CDR3 is TGCGCCAGCAGCTTGACGGGCCAGCGGGGCACAGATACGCAGTATTTT.